This T cell receptor beta chain was recorded in a study of blood T cell repertoires in COVID-19. The CDR3 extends over 14 amino acids. Data came from immunoSEQ multiplex PCR; TCRdb stores just in-frame clones and leaves some out. There are fewer than 350,000 clones in the sample; roughly 85% occur only once, and approximately 6% lies in the top ten. The clonotype comes from a woman in her thirties or forties who had recovered from COVID-19. This chain joins TRBV21-1 and TRBJ2-7; TRBD2 is the table's D call and was not checked against the DNA. TRBV21-1 is classified as a pseudogene. Source material: PBMCs or T cells enriched from blood (not recorded which). Written as DNA, the CDR3 is TGTGCCAGCAGCGGGGGGTGTGGGGCCTACGAGCAGTACTTC. Its protein is CASSGGCGAYEQYF.